The rows below give T cell receptor beta chains drawn from one sample of a study of T cell responses to AZD1222 COVID-19 vaccine. Profiling relied on immunoSEQ multiplex PCR, and the TCRdb table lists in-frame clones only, not all of them. The table shows roughly 150,000 clones, with around 91% occurring only once. The sequencing used peripheral blood, collected on day 0 of AZD1222 vaccination. These receptors were taken from an adult in good health. Each CDR3 is given with its conserved first and last residue. Each record gives: clone size, D gene, V gene, J gene, CDR3 DNA, CDR3 protein. A D gene is named only where the DNA matches it firmly. Clone size is shown for a subset of rows, as once, few, many or a class of expanded clone.

-,-,TRBV5-1,TRBJ1-2,TGCGCCAGCAGCTTGGCCCAGAACTATGGCTACACCTTC,CASSLAQNYGYTF
once,-,TRBV12-3/TRBV12-4,TRBJ1-5,TGTGCCAGCAACCGGGGGGGGGCGCCCCAGCATTTT,CASNRGGAPQHF
-,-,TRBV29-1,TRBJ1-2,TGCAGCGTTGTGGATGTGGGGCTCAACTATGGCTACACCTTC,CSVVDVGLNYGYTF
-,TRBD1,TRBV11-1,TRBJ1-3,TGTGCCAGCAGCACCAACGCAGGGGGCGTGGACACCATATATTTT,CASSTNAGGVDTIYF
-,-,TRBV5-6,TRBJ1-4,TGTGCCAGCAGCTTGGAAGCCGGAGGGAGTGAAAAACTGTTTTTT,CASSLEAGGSEKLFF
-,TRBD1,TRBV4-1,TRBJ1-4,TGCGCCAGCAGCCAGTGGGAAGACAGGGGGCGAGAAAAACTGTTTTTT,CASSQWEDRGREKLFF
-,-,TRBV5-4,TRBJ2-3,TGTGCCAGCAGCGCCCACCTAAATACGCAGTATTTT,CASSAHLNTQYF
-,-,TRBV3-1/TRBV3-2,TRBJ1-2,TGTGCCAGCAGCGGCATGACAGGACACTATGGCTACACCTTC,CASSGMTGHYGYTF
once,TRBD1,TRBV11-1,TRBJ2-2,TGTGCCAGCAGCCGGTACAGGGGAAACACCGGGGAGCTGTTTTTT,CASSRYRGNTGELFF
-,TRBD1,TRBV6-2/TRBV6-3,TRBJ2-2,TGTGCCAGCAGCCGGGACAGGGGGCAGACCGGGGAGCTGTTTTTT,CASSRDRGQTGELFF
-,-,TRBV7-9,TRBJ2-7,TGTGCCAGCAGCTTAGGGTCGTATGACTCCTACGAGCAGTACTTC,CASSLGSYDSYEQYF
-,-,TRBV7-3,TRBJ2-1,TGTGCCAGCAGCTTTCTTCCAGCCAACAATGAGCAGTTCTTC,CASSFLPANNEQFF
-,-,TRBV28,TRBJ1-1,TGTGCCAGCAGTAGCTCTGAAGCTTTCTTT,CASSSSEAFF
-,-,TRBV6-6,TRBJ2-3,TGTGCCAGCAGTCCCAACTTGCCTTCTGCGGGTACTAGCACAGATACGCAGTATTTT,CASSPNLPSAGTSTDTQYF